This T cell receptor beta chain was sequenced in a study of alternative splicing in chronic myeloid leukemia remission (dated by TCRdb to about 2020). Broadly, across the study: Peripheral blood from chronic-phase CML patients at diagnosis and remission was profiled by RNA sequencing and compared with healthy donors. Nine or ten diagnostic specimens, together with matched remission specimens, were obtained from the RESIST (imatinib), ENESTxtnd (nilotinib) and PINNACLE (nilotinib plus pegylated interferon) trials. The median age was roughly 49 years at diagnosis and about 60 at remission, while healthy controls had a median age of around 38. The diagnostic specimens from the trials consisted of total leukocytes from peripheral blood collected in EDTA. The French Persistem study supplied nine CML samples, of which seven were diagnostic and two were matched remission samples. Female/male counts were 11/5 for diagnosis samples, 8/3 for remission samples and 2/4 for controls. Trizol was used to extract total RNA from peripheral blood mononuclear cells of diagnosis, remission and control samples.

With respect to this clonotype: No cognate antigen has been identified for it.

According to the study, the label for this sample's time point signals: chronic-phase CML before TKI therapy (screening/day 1). The patient cohort comprised sixteen CML patients, with matched post-remission samples retrieved for a subset of them. Library generation was performed with bulk RNA-seq. The TruSeq Stranded RNA sample prep kit was used to generate libraries of poly-A-enriched mRNA from an input of approximately 0.9 ug total RNA. Every sample was sequenced in triplicate, with paired-end sequencing run on a HiSeq 2500. A read length of 125 nucleotides per mate was used for RNA-seq. In the authors' own workflow: Reads were trimmed and aligned to hg38 using STAR v2.7, and quality control was performed with FASTQC, RSeQC and multiqc. Salmon 0.14.1 was used to quantify gene expression levels as transcripts per million (TPM). The results of principal component analysis suggested that neither trial, library batch, sequencing batch, treatment regimen nor sex drove the transcriptomic profiles. Based on TCRdb reprocessing of the reads, there is one entry per CDR3 protein sequence, and DNA is missing. V and J calls and clone size were set by TCRdb, not the authors. The sample contains more than 650 distinct CDR3 sequences, approximately 98% of them found a single time. The ten largest clones add up to 3.5% of the sample.

CDR1 and CDR2, looked up from the germline V gene, are SGDLS and YYNGEE. The CDR3 spans 16 residues, from the cysteine through the phenylalanine. No DNA is listed. The research as a whole found: At remission, blood cell composition was found to be reconfigured to resemble that of lymphoid cell-enriched normal controls. Blood cell composition differed strongly depending on the timepoint, moving from an enrichment of myeloid progenitors at diagnosis to an enrichment of mature lymphoid cells at remission.

The sequences come from PBMCs or total blood leukocytes (not recorded which), collected at diagnosis. The TCR originated in an adult with chronic myeloid leukemia. The chain was built from TRBV9 and TRBJ2-7; the TCRdb D gene call, TRBD2, has no DNA to confirm it. The CDR3 here reads CASSVGLAGPDYEQYF.